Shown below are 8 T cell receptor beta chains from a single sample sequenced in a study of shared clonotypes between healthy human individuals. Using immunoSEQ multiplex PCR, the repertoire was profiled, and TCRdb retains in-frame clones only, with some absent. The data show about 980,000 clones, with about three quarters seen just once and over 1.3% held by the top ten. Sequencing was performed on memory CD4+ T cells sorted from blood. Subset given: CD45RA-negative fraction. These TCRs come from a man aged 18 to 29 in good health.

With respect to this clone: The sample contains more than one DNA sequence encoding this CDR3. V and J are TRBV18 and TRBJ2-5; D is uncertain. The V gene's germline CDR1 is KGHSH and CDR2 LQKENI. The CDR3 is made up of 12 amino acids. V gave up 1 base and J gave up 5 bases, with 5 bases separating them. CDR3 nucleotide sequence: TGTGCCAGCTCACCACAAGGCGAGACCCAGTACTTC. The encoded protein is CASSPQGETQYF.

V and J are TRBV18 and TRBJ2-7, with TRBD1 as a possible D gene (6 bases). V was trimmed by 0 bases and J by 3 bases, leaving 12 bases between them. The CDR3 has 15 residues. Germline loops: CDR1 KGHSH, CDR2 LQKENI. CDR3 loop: CASSPPMKGDYEQYF. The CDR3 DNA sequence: TGTGCCAGCTCACCACCAATGAAGGGGGACTACGAGCAGTACTTC.

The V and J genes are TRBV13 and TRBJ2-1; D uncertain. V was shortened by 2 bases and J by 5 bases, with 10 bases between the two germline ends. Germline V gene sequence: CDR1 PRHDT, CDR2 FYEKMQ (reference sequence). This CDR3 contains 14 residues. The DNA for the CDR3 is TGTGCCAGCAGCTTATGGTCCTTAGACAATGAGCAGTTCTTC. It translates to CASSLWSLDNEQFF.

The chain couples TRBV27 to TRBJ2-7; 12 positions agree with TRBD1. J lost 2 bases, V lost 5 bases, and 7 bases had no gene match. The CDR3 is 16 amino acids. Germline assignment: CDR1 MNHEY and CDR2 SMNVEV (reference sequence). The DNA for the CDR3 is TGTGCCAGCAGTGTAGGGGACAGGGGGCTTCCCTACGAGCAGTACTTC. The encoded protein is CASSVGDRGLPYEQYF.

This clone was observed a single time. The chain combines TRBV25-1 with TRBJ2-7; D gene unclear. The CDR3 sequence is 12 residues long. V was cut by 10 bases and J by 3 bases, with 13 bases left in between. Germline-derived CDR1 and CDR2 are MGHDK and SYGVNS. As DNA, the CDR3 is TGTGCCACCCGAGATGGGAACTACGAGCAGTACTTC. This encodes CATRDGNYEQYF.

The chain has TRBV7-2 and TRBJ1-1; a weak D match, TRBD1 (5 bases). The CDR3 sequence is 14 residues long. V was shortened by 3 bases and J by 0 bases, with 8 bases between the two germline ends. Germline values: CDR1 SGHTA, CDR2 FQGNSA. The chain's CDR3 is CASSLTVLNTEAFF. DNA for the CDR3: TGTGCCAGCAGCTTGACAGTACTGAACACTGAAGCTTTCTTT.

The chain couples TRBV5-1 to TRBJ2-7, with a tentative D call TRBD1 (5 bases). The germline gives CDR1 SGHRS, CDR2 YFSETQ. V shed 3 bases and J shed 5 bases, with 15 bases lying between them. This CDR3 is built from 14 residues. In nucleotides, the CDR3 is TGCGCCAGCAGCTCTGGGGCCGTGAGTCACGAGCAGTACTTC. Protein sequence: CASSSGAVSHEQYF.

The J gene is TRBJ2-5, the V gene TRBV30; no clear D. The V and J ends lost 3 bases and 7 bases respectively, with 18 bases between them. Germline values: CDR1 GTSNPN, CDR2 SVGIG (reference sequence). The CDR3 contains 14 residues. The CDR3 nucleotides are TGTGCCTGGAGCAGTCTTTCGTTTGCCGGGACCCAGTACTTC. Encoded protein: CAWSSLSFAGTQYF. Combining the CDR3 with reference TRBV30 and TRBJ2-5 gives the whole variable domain SQTIHQWPATLVQPVGSPLSLECTVEGTSNPNLYWYRQAAGRGLQLLFYSVGIGQISSEVPQNLSASRPQDRQFILSSKKLLLSDSGFYLCAWSSLSFAGTQYFGPGTRLLVL.